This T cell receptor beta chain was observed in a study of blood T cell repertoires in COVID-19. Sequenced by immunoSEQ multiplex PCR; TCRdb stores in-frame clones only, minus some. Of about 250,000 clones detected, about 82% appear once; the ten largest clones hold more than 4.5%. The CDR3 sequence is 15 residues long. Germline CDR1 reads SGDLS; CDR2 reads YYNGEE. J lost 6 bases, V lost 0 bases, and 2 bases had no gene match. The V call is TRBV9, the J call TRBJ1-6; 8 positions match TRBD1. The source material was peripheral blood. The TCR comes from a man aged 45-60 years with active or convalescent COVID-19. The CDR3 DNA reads TGTGCCAGCAGCGTAGGGGACAGGCTTAATTCACCCCTCCACTTT. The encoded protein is CASSVGDRLNSPLHF.